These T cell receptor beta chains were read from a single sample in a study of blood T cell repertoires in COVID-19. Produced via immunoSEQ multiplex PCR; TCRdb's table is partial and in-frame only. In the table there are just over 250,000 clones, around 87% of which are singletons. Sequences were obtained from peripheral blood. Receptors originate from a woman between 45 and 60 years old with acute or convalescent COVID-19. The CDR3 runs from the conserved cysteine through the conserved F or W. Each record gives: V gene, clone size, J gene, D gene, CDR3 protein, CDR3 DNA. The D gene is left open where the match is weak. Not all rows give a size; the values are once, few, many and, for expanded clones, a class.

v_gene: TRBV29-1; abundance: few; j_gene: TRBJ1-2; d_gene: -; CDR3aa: CSVVVGGDYGYTF; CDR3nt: TGCAGCGTTGTCGTAGGGGGGGACTATGGCTACACCTTC
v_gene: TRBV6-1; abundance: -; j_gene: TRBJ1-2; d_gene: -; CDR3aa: CASSEAVRGPYGYTF; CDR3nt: TGTGCCAGCAGTGAAGCGGTCCGAGGCCCTTATGGCTACACCTTC
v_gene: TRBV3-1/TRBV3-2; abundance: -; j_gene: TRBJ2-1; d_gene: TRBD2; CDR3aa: CASSLGTSGYPYNEQFF; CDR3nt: TGTGCCAGCAGCCTAGGGACTAGCGGGTATCCCTACAATGAGCAGTTCTTC
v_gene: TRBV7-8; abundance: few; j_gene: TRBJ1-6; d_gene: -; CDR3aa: CASSLEGDSPLHF; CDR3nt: TGTGCCAGCAGCTTAGAGGGGGATTCACCCCTCCACTTT
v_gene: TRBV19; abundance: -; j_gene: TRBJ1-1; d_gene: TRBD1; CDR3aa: CASSAQGFRAFF; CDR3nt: TGTGCCAGTAGTGCACAGGGGTTTAGAGCTTTCTTT
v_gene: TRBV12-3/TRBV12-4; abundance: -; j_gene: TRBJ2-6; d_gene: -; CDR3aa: CASMFAGANVLTF; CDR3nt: TGTGCCAGCATGTTCGCTGGGGCCAACGTCCTGACTTTC
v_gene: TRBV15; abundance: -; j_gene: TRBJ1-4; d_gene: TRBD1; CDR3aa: CATSRDRDRLFF; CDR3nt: TGTGCCACCAGCAGAGATCGGGACAGACTGTTTTTT
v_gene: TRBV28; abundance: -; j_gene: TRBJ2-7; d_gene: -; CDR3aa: CASSLWQGSYEQYF; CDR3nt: TGTGCCAGCAGTTTATGGCAGGGATCCTACGAGCAGTACTTC
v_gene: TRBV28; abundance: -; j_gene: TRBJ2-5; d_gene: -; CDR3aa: CASSPSSAQETQYF; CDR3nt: TGTGCCAGCAGTCCGAGTTCAGCGCAAGAGACCCAGTACTTC
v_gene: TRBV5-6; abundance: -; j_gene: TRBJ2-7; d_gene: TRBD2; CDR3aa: CASSPTSGRAWISYEQYF; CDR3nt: TGTGCCAGCAGCCCCACTAGCGGGAGGGCATGGATATCCTACGAGCAGTACTTC
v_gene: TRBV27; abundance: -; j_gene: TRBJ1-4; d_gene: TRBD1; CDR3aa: CASMNRGRKLFF; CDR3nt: TGTGCCTCCATGAACAGGGGCCGGAAACTGTTTTTT
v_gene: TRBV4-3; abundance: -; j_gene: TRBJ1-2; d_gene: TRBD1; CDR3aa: CASSQDLQGAEDGYTF; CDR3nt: TGCGCCAGCAGCCAAGACCTACAGGGGGCGGAGGATGGCTACACCTTC
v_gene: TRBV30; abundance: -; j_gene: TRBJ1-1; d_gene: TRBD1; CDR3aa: CAWDPGTGLPEAFF; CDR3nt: TGTGCCTGGGACCCCGGGACAGGGCTTCCAGAAGCTTTCTTT
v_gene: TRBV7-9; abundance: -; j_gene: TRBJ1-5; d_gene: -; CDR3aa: CASSWAGESQPQHF; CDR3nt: TGTGCCAGCAGCTGGGCCGGCGAAAGCCAGCCCCAGCATTTT
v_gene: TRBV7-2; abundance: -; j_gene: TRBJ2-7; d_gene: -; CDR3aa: CASSLVGRTYEQYF; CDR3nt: TGTGCCAGCAGCTTAGTGGGGAGGACCTACGAGCAGTACTTC
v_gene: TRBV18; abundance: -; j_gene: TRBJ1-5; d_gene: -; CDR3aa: CASSPAGADQPQHF; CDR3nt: TGTGCCAGCTCACCAGCAGGGGCGGATCAGCCCCAGCATTTT
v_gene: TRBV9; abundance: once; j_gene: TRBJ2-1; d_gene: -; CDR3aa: CASSPYNSALSYNEQFF; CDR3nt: TGTGCCAGCAGCCCATATAACTCCGCCCTCTCCTACAATGAGCAGTTCTTC
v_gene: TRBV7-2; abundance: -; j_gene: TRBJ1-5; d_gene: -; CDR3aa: CASSTYSNQPQHF; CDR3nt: TGTGCCAGCAGTACATATAGCAATCAGCCCCAGCATTTT
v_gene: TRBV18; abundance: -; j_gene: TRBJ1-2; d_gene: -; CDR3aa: CASSRDRGNNYGYTF; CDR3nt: TGTGCCAGCTCACGGGATCGGGGGAATAACTATGGCTACACCTTC
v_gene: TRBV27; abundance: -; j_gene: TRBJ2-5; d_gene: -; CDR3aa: CASSLEGETQYF; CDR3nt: TGTGCCAGCAGTTTGGAGGGTGAGACCCAGTACTTC
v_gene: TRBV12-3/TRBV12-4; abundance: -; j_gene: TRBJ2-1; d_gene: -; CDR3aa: CASRQTGPNEQFF; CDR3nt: TGTGCCAGCAGGCAAACAGGGCCAAATGAGCAGTTCTTC
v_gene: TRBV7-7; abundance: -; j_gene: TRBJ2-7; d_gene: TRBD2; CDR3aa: CASSLAVAGLGEQYF; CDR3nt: TGTGCCAGCAGCTTAGCGGTAGCGGGACTGGGCGAGCAGTACTTC
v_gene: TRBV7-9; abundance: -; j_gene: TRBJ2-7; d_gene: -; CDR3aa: CASSPGDPPEEQYF; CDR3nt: TGTGCCAGCAGCCCAGGGGACCCCCCGGAGGAGCAGTACTTC
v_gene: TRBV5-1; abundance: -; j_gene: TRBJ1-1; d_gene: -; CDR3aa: CASSREGEAFF; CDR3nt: TGCGCCAGCAGCCGGGAGGGTGAGGCTTTCTTT
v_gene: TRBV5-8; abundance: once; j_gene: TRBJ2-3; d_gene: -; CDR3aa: CASSLFGNTQYF; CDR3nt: TGTGCCAGCAGCTTGTTTGGCAATACGCAGTATTTT
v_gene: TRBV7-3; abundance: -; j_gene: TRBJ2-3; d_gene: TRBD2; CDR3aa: CASRLAGVEDTQYF; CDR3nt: TGTGCCAGCAGACTAGCGGGAGTGGAGGATACGCAGTATTTT
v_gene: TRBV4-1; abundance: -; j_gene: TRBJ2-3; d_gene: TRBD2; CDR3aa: CASSLAPKLAGGNTDTQYF; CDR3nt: TGCGCCAGCAGCCTGGCCCCGAAACTAGCGGGAGGGAACACAGATACGCAGTATTTT
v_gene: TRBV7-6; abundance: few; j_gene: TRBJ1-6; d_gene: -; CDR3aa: CASSFDNSFWNSPLHF; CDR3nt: TGTGCCAGCAGCTTTGACAACTCCTTCTGGAATTCACCCCTCCACTTT
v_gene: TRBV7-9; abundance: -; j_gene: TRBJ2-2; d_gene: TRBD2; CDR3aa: CASSLAGGDTGELFF; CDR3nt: TGTGCCAGCAGCTTAGCCGGGGGGGATACCGGGGAGCTGTTTTTT
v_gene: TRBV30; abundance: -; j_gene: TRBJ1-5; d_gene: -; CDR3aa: CAWKSPGDQPQHF; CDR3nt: TGTGCCTGGAAAAGTCCGGGGGATCAGCCCCAGCATTTT
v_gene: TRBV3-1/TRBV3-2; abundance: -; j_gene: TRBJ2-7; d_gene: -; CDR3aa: CASSQAGYEQYF; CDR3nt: TGTGCCAGCAGCCAAGCCGGCTACGAGCAGTACTTC
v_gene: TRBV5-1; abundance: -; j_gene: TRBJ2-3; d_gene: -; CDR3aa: CASSPGWGDYTTDTQYF; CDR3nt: TGCGCCAGCAGCCCGGGTTGGGGGGATTATACTACAGATACGCAGTATTTT
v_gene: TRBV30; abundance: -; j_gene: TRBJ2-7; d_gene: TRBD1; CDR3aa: CAWNSGQASDEQYF; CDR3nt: TGTGCCTGGAATTCCGGACAGGCAAGCGACGAGCAGTACTTC
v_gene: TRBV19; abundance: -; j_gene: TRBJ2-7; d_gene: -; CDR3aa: CASRAGAGGSYEQYF; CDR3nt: TGTGCCAGCAGGGCAGGTGCCGGGGGCTCCTACGAGCAGTACTTC
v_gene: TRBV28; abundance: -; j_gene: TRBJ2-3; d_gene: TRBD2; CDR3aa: CASSYGLAGVTDTQYF; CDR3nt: TGTGCCAGCAGTTATGGACTAGCGGGAGTTACAGATACGCAGTATTTT
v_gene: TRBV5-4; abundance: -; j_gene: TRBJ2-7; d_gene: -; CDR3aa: CASSFPSVPPHEQYF; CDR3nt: TGTGCCAGCAGCTTCCCTAGCGTACCACCTCACGAGCAGTACTTC
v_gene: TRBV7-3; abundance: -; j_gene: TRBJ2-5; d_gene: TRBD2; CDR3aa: CASSPGTSGETQYF; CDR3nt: TGTGCCAGCAGCCCTGGGACTAGCGGAGAGACCCAGTACTTC
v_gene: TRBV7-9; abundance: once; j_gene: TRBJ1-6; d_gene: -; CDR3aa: CASSLGGGSYNSPLHF; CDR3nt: TGTGCCAGCAGCTTAGGGGGGGGATCCTATAATTCACCCCTCCACTTT
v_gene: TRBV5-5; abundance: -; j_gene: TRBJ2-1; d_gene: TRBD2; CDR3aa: CASSRGREGSGGPYNEQFF; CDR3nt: TGTGCCAGCAGTCGGGGACGGGAGGGTAGCGGGGGGCCCTACAATGAGCAGTTCTTC
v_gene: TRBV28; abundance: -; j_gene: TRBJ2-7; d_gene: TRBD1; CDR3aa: CASRLGQGSHEQYF; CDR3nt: TGTGCCAGCAGACTGGGACAGGGTAGCCACGAGCAGTACTTC